This T cell receptor beta chain was identified in a study of blood T cell repertoires in COVID-19. Only in-frame clones appear in the TCRdb table, and some are missing; sequencing was by immunoSEQ multiplex PCR. The top ten hold more than 9% of the sample, which has some 200,000 clones, under 90% seen once. By proportion, this clone is medium-sized. This receptor was obtained from a woman older than 75 with COVID-19, enrolled during active disease. Sample: peripheral blood.

The CDR3 loop is CASSLEGGRSYEQYV. The CDR3 DNA follows: TGTGCCAGCAGCTTAGAAGGGGGCAGGTCCTACGAGCAGTACGTC. This chain links TRBV11-2 with TRBJ2-7; 7 bases match TRBD1. Germline assignment: CDR1 SGHAT and CDR2 FQNNGV. This CDR3 comprises 15 residues. V dropped 0 bases and J dropped 1; count of bases not matched to a gene: 3.